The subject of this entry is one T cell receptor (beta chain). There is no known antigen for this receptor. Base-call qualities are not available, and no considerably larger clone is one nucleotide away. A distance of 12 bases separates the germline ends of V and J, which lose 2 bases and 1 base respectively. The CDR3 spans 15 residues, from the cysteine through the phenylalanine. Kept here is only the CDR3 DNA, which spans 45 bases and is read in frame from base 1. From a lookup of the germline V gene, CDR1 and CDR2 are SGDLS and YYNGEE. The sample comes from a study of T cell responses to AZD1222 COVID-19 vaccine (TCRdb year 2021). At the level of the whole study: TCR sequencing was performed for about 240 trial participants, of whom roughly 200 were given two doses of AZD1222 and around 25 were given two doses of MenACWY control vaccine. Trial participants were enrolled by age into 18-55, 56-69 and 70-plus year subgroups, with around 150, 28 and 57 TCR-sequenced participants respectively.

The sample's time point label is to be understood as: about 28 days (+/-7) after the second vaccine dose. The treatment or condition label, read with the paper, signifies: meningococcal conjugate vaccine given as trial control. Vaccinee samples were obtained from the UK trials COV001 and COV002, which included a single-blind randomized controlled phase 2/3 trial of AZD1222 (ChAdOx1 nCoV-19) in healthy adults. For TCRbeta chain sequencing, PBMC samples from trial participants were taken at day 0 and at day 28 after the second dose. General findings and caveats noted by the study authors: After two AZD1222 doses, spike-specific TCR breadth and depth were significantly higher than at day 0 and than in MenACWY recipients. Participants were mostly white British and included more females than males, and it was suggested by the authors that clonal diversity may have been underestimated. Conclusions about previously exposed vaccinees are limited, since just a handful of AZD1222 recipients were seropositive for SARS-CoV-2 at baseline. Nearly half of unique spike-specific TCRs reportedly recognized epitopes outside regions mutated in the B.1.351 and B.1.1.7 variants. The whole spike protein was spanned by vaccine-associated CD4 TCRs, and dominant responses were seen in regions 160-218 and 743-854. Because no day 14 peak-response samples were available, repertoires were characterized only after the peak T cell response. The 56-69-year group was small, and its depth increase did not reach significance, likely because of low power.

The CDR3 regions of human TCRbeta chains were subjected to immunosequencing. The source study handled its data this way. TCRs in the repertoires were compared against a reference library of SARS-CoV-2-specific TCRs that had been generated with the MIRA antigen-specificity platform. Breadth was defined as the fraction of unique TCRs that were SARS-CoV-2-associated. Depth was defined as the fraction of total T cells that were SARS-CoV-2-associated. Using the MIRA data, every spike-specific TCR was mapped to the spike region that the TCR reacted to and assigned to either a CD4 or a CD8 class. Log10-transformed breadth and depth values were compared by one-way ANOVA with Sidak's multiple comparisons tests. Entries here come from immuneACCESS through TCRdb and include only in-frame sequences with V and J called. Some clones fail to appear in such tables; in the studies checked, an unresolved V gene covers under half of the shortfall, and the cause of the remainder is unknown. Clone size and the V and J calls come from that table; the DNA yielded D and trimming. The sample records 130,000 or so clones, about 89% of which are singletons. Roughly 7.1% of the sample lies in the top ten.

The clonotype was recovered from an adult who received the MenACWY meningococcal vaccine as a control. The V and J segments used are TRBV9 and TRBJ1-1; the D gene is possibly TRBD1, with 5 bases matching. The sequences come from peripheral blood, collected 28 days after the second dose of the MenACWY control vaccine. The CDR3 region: CASSVQVGENTEAFF. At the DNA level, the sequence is TGTGCCAGCAGCGTCCAGGTAGGGGAGAACACTGAAGCTTTCTTT. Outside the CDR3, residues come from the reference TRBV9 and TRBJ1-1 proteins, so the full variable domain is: DSGVTQTPKHLITATGQRVTLRCSPRSGDLSVYWYQQSLDQGLQFLIQYYNGEERAKGNILERFSAQQFPDLHSELNLSSLELGDSALYFCASSVQVGENTEAFFGQGTRLTVV.